This T cell receptor beta chain was obtained from a study of blood T cell repertoires in COVID-19 (dated by TCRdb to 2019 to 2021). About the investigation overall: Samples covering the acute and convalescent phases of COVID-19 were provided by collaborators in the United States, Italy and Spain. The dataset comprised deeply sampled blood TCRbeta repertoires from subjects exposed to, actively infected with, or recovered from COVID-19. The repertoires were released in a freely available public database intended as a resource for research on the immune response to SARS-CoV-2. Sample metadata almost always included a de-identified subject ID, COVID-19 status, age in years and sex. The samples were drawn from two sources: the first 160 participants of the ongoing ImmuneRACE study, and 1,000 to 1,500 subjects contributed by 6 global collaborators. The prospective study material was composed of cDNA or gDNA derived from T cells, B-cell-depleted T cells, or PBMCs. Where HLA class I and class II types were available, the types were taken from metadata supplied by the sample provider, not from assay-based typing.

Participants in the prospective study were enrolled through a virtual design, were aged 18 to 89 years, and lived in fewer than 30 United States geographic areas. In the prospective study, participants were assigned to cohorts based on the clinical history participants reported in a screening survey and a study questionnaire. Recovered participants in ImmuneRACE Cohort 3 were defined as having two consecutive negative NP/OP PCR tests, clearance from a healthcare professional, or resolution of symptoms. Each participant in the prospective study had whole blood, serum and a nasopharyngeal or oropharyngeal swab collected by mobile phlebotomists. Prospective study participants could optionally give additional blood draws and questionnaires over an approximately two-month period. Prospective study blood samples were shipped either frozen or at room temperature before DNA extraction. The CDR3 has 12 amino acids, counting the end cysteine and phenylalanine. The entry retains the CDR3 DNA only, 36 bases that are in frame from base 1. In the germline V gene (reference sequence), CDR1 corresponds to LGHDT and CDR2 to YNNKEL. Between the V and J ends, shortened by 8 bases and 4 bases respectively, the junction contains 10 bases.

Overall study outcomes, separate from this receptor: Clinical and demographic metadata were provided uncurated, with the amount varying by source and participant.

As for this clone: No antigen is known for it. No base quality values were provided; no much bigger clone lies one nucleotide off.

TCRbeta CDR3 regions were amplified from genomic DNA by means of the immunoSEQ Assay, a bias-controlled multiplex PCR. Per the original workflow: Nucleated cell counts per sample were estimated from amplification of reference gene primers within the assay. Sequence reads were collapsed and filtered to measure the absolute abundance of every unique TCRbeta CDR3 rearrangement. For each sample, productive Simpson clonality was calculated as the square root of Simpson's diversity index across productive rearrangements. This is the immuneACCESS table as TCRdb keeps it, with only in-frame sequences that have V and J called. A part of the clones is gone; compared with another copy, unresolved V genes explain less than half, and the rest is unexplained. V, J and clone size were drawn from that table, and D and trimming were deduced from the DNA. Counted in this sample were 250,000 to 350,000 clones; around 86% of them appeared once. The top ten clonotypes cover less than 11% of the sample.

The V gene is TRBV3-1 (or the pseudogene TRBV3-2) and the J gene is TRBJ2-3, with the D gene call left open. The sequenced material came from PBMCs or T cells enriched from blood (not recorded which). The receptor was derived from a woman aged 18-35 years who had recovered from COVID-19. The base sequence is TGTGCCAGCCTGAGTAACGCAGATACGCAGTATTTT. The translation is CASLSNADTQYF.